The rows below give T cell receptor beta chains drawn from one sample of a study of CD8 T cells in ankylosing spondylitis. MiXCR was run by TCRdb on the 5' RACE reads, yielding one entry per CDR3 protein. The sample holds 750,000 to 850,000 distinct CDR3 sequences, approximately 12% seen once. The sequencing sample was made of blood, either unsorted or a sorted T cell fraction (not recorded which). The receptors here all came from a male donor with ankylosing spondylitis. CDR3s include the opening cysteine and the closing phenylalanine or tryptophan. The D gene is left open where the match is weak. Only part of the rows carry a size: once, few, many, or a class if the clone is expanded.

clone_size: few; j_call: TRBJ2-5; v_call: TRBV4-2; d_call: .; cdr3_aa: CASSQEIGLETQYF; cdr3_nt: TGTGCCAGCAGCCAAGAAATCGGTTTGGAGACCCAGTACTTC
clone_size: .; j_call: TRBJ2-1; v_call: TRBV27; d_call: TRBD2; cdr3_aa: CASRRPSTSGGSYNEQFF; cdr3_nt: TGTGCCAGCAGGCGACCCTCTACTAGCGGAGGCTCCTACAATGAGCAGTTCTTC
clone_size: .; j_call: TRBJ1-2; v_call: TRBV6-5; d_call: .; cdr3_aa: CASSYSGRNLYGYTF; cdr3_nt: TGTGCCAGCAGTTACTCGGGACGGAATCTCTATGGCTACACCTTC
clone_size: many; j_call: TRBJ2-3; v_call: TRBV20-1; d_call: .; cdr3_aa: CSAKQGRDTQYF; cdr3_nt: TGCAGTGCAAAACAGGGGAGGGATACGCAGTATTTT
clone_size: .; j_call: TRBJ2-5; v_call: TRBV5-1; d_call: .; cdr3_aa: CASSLSREQTQYF; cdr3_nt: TGCGCCAGCAGCTTGAGCAGGGAACAGACCCAGTACTTC
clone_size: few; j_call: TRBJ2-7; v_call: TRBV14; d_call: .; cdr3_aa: CASSQIGLSYEQYF; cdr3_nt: TGTGCCAGCAGCCAAATCGGACTATCCTACGAGCAGTACTTC
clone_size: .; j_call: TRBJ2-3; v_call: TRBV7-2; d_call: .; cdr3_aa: CASSLVGLGRDTQYF; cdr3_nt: TGTGCCAGCAGCTTAGTGGGGCTAGGGAGAGATACGCAGTATTTT
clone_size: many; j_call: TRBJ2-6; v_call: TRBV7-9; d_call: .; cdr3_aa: CASSLRASGANVLTF; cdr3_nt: TGTGCCAGCAGCTTAAGAGCCTCTGGGGCCAACGTCCTGACTTTC
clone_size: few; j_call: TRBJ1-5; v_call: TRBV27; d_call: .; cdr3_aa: CASRFLGGTQPQHF; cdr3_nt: TGTGCCAGCAGATTTCTGGGGGGAACTCAGCCCCAGCATTTT
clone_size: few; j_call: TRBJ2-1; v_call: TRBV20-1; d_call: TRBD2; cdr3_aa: CSARKAGGDNEQFF; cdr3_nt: TGCAGTGCTAGGAAAGCGGGGGGGGACAATGAGCAGTTCTTC
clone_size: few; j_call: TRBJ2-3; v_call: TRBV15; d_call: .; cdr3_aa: CATSPGVSTDTQYF; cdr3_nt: TGTGCCACCAGCCCTGGGGTTAGCACAGATACGCAGTATTTT
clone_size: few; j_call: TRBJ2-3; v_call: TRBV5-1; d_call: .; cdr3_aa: CASSLETPPVTQYF; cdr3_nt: TGCGCCAGCAGCTTGGAGACCCCACCGGTAACGCAGTATTTT
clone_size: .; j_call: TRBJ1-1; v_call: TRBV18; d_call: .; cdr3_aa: CASSPARTEAFF; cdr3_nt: TGTGCCAGCTCACCTGCTAGGACTGAAGCTTTCTTT
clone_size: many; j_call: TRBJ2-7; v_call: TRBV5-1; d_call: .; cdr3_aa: CASSLAVPYEQYF; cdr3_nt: TGCGCCAGCAGCTTGGCAGTTCCCTACGAGCAGTACTTC
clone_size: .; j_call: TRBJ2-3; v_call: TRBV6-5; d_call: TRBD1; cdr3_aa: CASSYSMGQGLTDTQYF; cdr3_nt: TGTGCCAGCAGTTACTCTATGGGACAGGGGCTTACAGATACGCAGTATTTT
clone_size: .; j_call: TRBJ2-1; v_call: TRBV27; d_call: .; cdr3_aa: CASSPLREVYNEQFF; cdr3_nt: TGTGCCAGCAGTCCCCTGAGGGAGGTTTACAATGAGCAGTTCTTC
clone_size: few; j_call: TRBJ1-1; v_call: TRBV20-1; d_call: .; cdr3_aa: CSARVAPNTEAFF; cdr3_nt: TGCAGTGCTAGGGTGGCCCCTAACACTGAAGCTTTCTTT
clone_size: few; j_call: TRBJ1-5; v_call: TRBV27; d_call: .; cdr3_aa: CASSLTQALSNQPQHF; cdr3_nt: TGTGCCAGCAGTTTGACACAGGCCCTCAGCAATCAGCCCCAGCATTTT
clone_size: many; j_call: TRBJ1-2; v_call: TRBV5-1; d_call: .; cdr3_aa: CASSLGSDSFIGGYTF; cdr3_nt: TGCGCCAGCAGCTTGGGCTCCGACAGCTTTATCGGTGGCTACACCTTC
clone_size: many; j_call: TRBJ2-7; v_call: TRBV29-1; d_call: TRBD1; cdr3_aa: CSVKRENRGPYEQYF; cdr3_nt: TGCAGCGTGAAGCGCGAAAACAGGGGCCCCTACGAGCAGTACTTC
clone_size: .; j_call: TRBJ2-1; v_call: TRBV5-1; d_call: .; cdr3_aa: CATPVAWAGNEQFF; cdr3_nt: TGCGCCACCCCTGTAGCGTGGGCAGGGAATGAGCAGTTCTTC
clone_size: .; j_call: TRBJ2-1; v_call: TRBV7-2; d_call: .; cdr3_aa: CASSLERGTNEQFF; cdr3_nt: TGTGCCAGCAGCTTAGAGAGGGGCACAAATGAGCAGTTCTTC
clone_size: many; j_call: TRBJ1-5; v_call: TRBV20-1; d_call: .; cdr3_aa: CSFGVGNQPQHF; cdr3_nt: TGCAGTTTCGGGGTCGGCAATCAGCCCCAGCATTTT
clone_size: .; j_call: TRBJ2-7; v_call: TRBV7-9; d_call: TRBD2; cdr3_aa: CASSRGRTGGPGEQYF; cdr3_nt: TGTGCCAGCAGCCGAGGTAGGACGGGAGGGCCTGGCGAGCAGTACTTC
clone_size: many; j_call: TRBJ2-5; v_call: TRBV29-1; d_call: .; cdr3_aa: CSVRKGGEQETQYF; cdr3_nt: TGCAGCGTCCGAAAGGGGGGGGAGCAAGAGACCCAGTACTTC
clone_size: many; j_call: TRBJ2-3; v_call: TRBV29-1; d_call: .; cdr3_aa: CSGDAQTTDTQYF; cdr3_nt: TGCAGCGGCGATGCACAGACCACAGATACGCAGTATTTT
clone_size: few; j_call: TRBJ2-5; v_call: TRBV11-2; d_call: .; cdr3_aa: CASSARLLGGETQYF; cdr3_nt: TGTGCCAGCAGCGCCCGGCTTTTAGGGGGAGAGACCCAGTACTTC
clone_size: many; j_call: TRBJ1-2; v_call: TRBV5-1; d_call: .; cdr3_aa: CASSLVLQGDTNYGYTF; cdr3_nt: TGCGCCAGCAGCTTGGTTCTCCAAGGGGACACTAACTATGGCTACACCTTC
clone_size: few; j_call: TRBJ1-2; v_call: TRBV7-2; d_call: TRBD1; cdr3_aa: CASSPRQGSIYGYTF; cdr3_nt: TGTGCCAGCAGCCCTAGACAGGGCTCAATCTATGGCTACACCTTC
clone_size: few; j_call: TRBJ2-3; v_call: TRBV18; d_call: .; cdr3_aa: CASSPSAVSTDTQYF; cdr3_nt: TGTGCCAGCTCACCATCAGCGGTGAGCACAGATACGCAGTATTTT
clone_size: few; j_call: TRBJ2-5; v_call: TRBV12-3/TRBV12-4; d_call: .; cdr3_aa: CASRATGHSNPQYF; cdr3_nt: TGTGCCAGCAGGGCGACAGGCCACTCCAACCCCCAGTACTTC
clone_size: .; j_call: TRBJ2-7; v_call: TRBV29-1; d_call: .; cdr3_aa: CSANRGGAYEQYF; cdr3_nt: TGCAGCGCGAACAGGGGGGGTGCCTACGAGCAGTACTTC
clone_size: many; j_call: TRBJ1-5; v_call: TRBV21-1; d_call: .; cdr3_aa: CASKWREGSNQPQHF; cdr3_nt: TGTGCCAGCAAGTGGAGGGAAGGGTCCAATCAGCCCCAGCATTTT
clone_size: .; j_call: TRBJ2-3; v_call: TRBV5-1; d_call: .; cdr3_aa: CVSRRDTDTQYF; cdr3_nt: TGCGTATCACGAAGGGACACAGATACGCAGTATTTT
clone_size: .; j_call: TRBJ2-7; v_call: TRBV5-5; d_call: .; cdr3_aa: CASSLEWFVPTYEQYF; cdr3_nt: TGTGCCAGCAGCTTGGAATGGTTCGTACCTACCTACGAGCAGTACTTC
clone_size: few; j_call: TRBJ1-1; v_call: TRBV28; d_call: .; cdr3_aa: CASSLRGSNEAFF; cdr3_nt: TGTGCCAGCAGCTTAAGGGGGTCCAATGAAGCTTTCTTT
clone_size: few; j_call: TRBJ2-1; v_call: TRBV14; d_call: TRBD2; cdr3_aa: CASSQPGTSGSSEQFF; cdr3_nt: TGTGCCAGCAGCCAACCCGGGACTAGCGGGAGTAGTGAGCAGTTCTTC
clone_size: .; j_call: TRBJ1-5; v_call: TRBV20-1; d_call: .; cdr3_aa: CSARDPAGGQPQHF; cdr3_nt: TGCAGTGCTAGAGATCCGGCAGGAGGTCAGCCCCAGCATTTT
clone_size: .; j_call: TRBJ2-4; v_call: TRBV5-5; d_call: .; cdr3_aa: CASSLAEHAGQWVHIQYF; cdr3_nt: TGTGCCAGCAGCTTGGCAGAACATGCCGGACAGTGGGTCCACATTCAGTACTTC
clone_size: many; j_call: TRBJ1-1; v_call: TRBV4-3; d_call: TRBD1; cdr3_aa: CASSLAGTGRLNEAFF; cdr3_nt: TGCGCCAGCAGCCTAGCCGGGACAGGGCGCCTAAATGAAGCTTTCTTT
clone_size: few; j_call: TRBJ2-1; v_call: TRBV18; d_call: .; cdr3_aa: CASSPPEATSEQFF; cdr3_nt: TGTGCCAGCTCACCACCGGAAGCGACATCCGAGCAGTTCTTC
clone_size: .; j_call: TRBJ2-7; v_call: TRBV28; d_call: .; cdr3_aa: CAIRAGPAYEQYF; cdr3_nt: TGTGCCATCCGTGCGGGGCCTGCCTACGAGCAGTACTTC
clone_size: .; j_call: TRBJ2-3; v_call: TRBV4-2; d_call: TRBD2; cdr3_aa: CASSQVSREGTDTQYF; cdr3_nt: TGTGCCAGCAGCCAAGTATCGCGGGAGGGCACAGATACGCAGTATTTT
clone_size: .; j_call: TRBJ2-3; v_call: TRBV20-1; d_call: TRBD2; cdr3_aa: CSASFAGGPEDTQYF; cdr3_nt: TGCAGTGCTAGTTTTGCGGGAGGGCCGGAAGATACGCAGTATTTT
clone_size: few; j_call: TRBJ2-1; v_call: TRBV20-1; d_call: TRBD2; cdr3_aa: CSASPLADKQFF; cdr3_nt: TGCAGTGCTAGCCCCCTAGCGGACAAGCAGTTCTTC
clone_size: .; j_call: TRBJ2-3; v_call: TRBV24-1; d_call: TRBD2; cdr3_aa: CATSRLAGSDTQYF; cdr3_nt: TGTGCCACCAGTAGACTAGCGGGATCAGATACGCAGTATTTT